Below, one T cell receptor beta chain is given with its context. Its antigen is still unknown. One base away there is no much larger clone; base qualities are not given. TCRbeta CDR3 regions were amplified from genomic DNA by means of the immunoSEQ Assay, a bias-controlled multiplex PCR. The published analysis was carried out like this. Nucleated cell counts per sample were estimated from amplification of reference gene primers within the assay. To quantify the absolute abundance of each unique TCRbeta CDR3 rearrangement, sequence reads were collapsed and filtered. For each sample, productive Simpson clonality was calculated as the square root of Simpson's diversity index over productive rearrangements. Imported from immuneACCESS, the table was reduced by TCRdb to in-frame sequences with V and J called. These copies leave out some clones; in studies compared against another copy, an unresolved V gene accounts for under half, and the cause of the remainder is not known. V, J and clone size reflect that table, while D and trimming were determined from the DNA. For this sample there are 200,000 to 250,000 clones; about 90% appear just once. Around 2.8% of the sample is in the top ten clones.

Sequences MNHEY (CDR1) and SVGEGT (CDR2) are obtained from the germline V gene. Reading from cysteine to phenylalanine, the CDR3 counts 15 amino acids. This entry keeps only the CDR3 DNA: 45 bases, framed from base 1. V sheds 0 bases and J sheds 1 base, leaving 9 bases between their ends. The data belong to a study of blood T cell repertoires in COVID-19 (dated by TCRdb to between 2020 and 2021). About the study as a whole: Samples covering the acute and convalescent phases of COVID-19 were provided by collaborators in the United States, Italy and Spain. Samples were obtained from the ongoing ImmuneRACE study (first 160 participants) and from about 1,300 subjects provided by 6 global collaborators. The prospective study material was composed of cDNA or gDNA derived from T cells, B-cell-depleted T cells, or PBMCs. The repertoires were released in a freely available public database meant as a resource for research on the immune response to SARS-CoV-2. Where HLA class I and class II types were available, the types were taken from metadata supplied by the sample provider, not from assay-based typing. Sample metadata almost always included a de-identified subject ID, COVID-19 status, age in years and sex. Subjects who had been exposed to COVID-19, were actively infected with it, or had recovered from it provided the deeply sampled blood TCRbeta repertoires that made up the dataset. Study-wide conclusions, independent of this receptor: How much clinical and demographic metadata was included differed by source and by participant, and the metadata was provided uncurated.

Whole blood was collected in K2EDTA tubes by collaborating institutions according to the institutions' own protocols. For TCRbeta analysis, collaborator samples were shipped as frozen whole blood, as isolated PBMCs, or as DNA extracted from either sample type. The material sequenced was peripheral blood. The sequence derives from a woman aged 60 to 75 with acute or convalescent COVID-19. Recombination joined TRBV6-2 or TRBV6-3 with TRBJ1-1, with a weak D call of TRBD1 (5 bases match). In nucleotide form, the sequence is TGTGCCAGCAGTTACTCGTCCAGGGCGAACACTGAAGCTTTCTTT. Its protein product is CASSYSSRANTEAFF.